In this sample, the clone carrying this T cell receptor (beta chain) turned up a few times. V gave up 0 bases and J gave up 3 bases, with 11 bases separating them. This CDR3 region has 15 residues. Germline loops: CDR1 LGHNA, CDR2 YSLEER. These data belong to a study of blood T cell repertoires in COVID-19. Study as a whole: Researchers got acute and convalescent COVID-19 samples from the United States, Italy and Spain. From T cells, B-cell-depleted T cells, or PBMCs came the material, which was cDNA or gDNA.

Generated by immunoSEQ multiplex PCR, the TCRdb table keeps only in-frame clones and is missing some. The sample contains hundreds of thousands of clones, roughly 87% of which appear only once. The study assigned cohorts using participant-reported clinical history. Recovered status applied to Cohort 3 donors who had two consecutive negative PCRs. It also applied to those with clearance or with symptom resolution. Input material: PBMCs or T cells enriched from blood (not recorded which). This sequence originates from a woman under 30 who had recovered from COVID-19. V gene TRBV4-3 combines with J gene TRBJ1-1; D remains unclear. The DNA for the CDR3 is TGCGCCAGCAGCCAAGATACCGGGTGGGACACTGAAGCTTTCTTT. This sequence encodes CASSQDTGWDTEAFF.